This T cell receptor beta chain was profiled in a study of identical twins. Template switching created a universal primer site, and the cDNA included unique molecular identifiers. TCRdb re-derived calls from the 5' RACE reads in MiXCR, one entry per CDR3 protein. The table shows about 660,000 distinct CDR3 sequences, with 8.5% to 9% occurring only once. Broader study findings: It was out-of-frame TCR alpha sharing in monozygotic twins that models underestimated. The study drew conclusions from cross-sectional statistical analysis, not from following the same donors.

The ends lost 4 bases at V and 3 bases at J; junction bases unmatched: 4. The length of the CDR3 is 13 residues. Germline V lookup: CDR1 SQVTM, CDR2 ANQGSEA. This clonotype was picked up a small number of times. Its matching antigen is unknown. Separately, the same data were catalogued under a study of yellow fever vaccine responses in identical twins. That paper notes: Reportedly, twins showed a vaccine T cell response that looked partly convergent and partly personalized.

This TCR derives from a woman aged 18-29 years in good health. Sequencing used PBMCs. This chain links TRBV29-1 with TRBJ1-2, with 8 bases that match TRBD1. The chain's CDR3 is CSVGDRGDYGYTF. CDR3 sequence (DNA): TGCAGCGTTGGAGACAGGGGTGACTATGGCTACACCTTC. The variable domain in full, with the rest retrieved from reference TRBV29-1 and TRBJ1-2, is SAVISQKPSRDICQRGTSLTIQCQVDSQVTMMFWYRQQPGQSLTLIATANQGSEATYESGFVIDKFPISRPNLTFSTLTVSNMSPEDSSIYLCSVGDRGDYGYTFGSGTRLTVV.